This T cell receptor beta chain appears in the sequencing data of a study of cytomegalovirus exposure and HLA in healthy donors. The primer mix had 60 Vbeta and 13 Jbeta primers. The repertoire was sequenced with immunoSEQ multiplex PCR; TCRdb's copy has only in-frame clones and lacks some. The ten top clones account for 12%, within a sample of more than 45,000 clones. This CDR3 comprises 15 residues. The V and J ends lost 3 bases and 0 bases, in that order; junction bases with no gene match: 2. The germline V gene has CDR1 MGHRA and CDR2 YSYEKL. Sequenced input: PBMCs. The V gene is TRBV4-1, the J gene TRBJ2-3; 8 bases map to TRBD2. The source is a woman under 40 in good health and CMV-seropositive. The CDR3 DNA reads as TGCGCCAGCAGCCATAGCGGGGCTAGCACAGATACGCAGTATTTT. It specifies CASSHSGASTDTQYF.